This TCR beta chain was profiled in a study of T-cell memory formation after mild COVID-19. From 5'RACE with constant-segment primers came TCR alpha and TCR beta cDNA libraries that carried sample barcodes and UMIs. A single record per CDR3 protein comes from TCRdb applying MiXCR to the 5' RACE reads. Of 150,000 to 200,000 distinct CDR3 sequences in the sample, 11% were seen once. General study points: Contracting clones from day 15 to 85 showed balanced CD4/CD8; later expanders favored CD4+.

There are many counts of this clonotype. Its antigen is not identified. Trimming took off 0 bases at V and 3 bases at J, with 13 bases between the two ends. The CDR3 totals 16 residues. Germline V gene sequence: CDR1 SGHTA, CDR2 FQGTGA. The V and J genes are TRBV7-3 and TRBJ2-3, with D perhaps matching TRBD1 or TRBD2 (6 bases each). The receptor's source is a man aged 18 to 30 who had mild COVID-19 (a few samples of this study predate the infection). Cell type and time point are not known. Source material: PBMCs or a T cell subset sorted from them (not recorded which). Written as DNA, the CDR3 is TGTGCCAGCAGCTTAACGTTTGGGGGGCCAACAGATACGCAGTATTTT. Translation gives CASSLTFGGPTDTQYF.